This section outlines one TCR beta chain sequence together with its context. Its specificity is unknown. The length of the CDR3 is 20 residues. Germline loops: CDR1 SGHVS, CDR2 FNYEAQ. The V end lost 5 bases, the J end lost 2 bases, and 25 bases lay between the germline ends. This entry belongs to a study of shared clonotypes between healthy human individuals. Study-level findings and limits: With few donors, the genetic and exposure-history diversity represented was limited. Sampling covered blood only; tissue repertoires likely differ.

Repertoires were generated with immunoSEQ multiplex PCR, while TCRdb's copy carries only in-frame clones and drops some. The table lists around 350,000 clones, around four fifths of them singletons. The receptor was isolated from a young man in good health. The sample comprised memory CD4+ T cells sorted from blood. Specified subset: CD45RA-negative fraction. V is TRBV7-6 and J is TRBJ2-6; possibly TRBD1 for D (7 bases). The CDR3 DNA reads TGTGCCAGCAGCCACCGCCCCCCGCGACAGGGAGGTACTGGGGCCAACGTCCTGACTTTC. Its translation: CASSHRPPRQGGTGANVLTF.